These T cell receptor beta chains were read from a single sample in a study of shared clonotypes between healthy human individuals. Clones were read by immunoSEQ multiplex PCR, and TCRdb kept only the in-frame ones, dropping some. The sample consists of 2 million to 2.5 million clones, over 85% of them appearing once. The source material was naive CD4+ T cells from PBMCs. These receptors came from a man younger than 35 in good health. Some clones in this sample may be carry-over from other donors' samples. The CDR3 runs from the conserved cysteine through the conserved F or W.

CDR3 protein | V gene
CAISAGGYEQYF | TRBV10-3
CASSQGVEETQYF | TRBV14
CSLAGTYEQYF | TRBV20-1
CASSYGTSENEQFF | TRBV7-3
CASSQYVNYGYTF | TRBV4-1
CASSPVTYEQYF | TRBV5-8
CASSLPGGEGEQYF | TRBV5-4
CASSLAGGTAYEQYF | TRBV5-6
CASSLRVTGATFNEQFF | TRBV27
CASRDRVGEKLFF | TRBV28
CASSILPGWVPGGVTF | TRBV7-3
CASSESPGQGADTQYF | TRBV6-4
CASSGSGGPAYEQYF | TRBV9
CATSSGYQETQYF | TRBV18
CASSYRVQETQYF | TRBV7-8
CSVEDQDRGEKLFF | TRBV29-1
CASSYGLAFYNEQFF | TRBV6-5
CAWRASGSSNEQFF | TRBV30
CSALNNEQFF | TRBV20-1
CASSQRALSADTQYF | TRBV4-1
CAWSVEGARRIQPQHF | TRBV30